The present T cell receptor (beta chain) was sequenced within a study of blood T cell repertoires in COVID-19. V was clipped by 5 bases and J by 5 bases; unmatched bases: 9. CDR3 length equals 15 residues. Looked up from germline, CDR1 is LNHDA and CDR2 is SQIVND (reference sequence). This clone was recorded once. As handled by the study authors: Amplification of reference gene primers provided the estimated nucleated cell counts. The method was immunoSEQ multiplex PCR; TCRdb's version includes in-frame clones alone and lacks a portion of them. The DNA gave D and trimming, while V, J and clone size come from that table. The table records 90,000 to 150,000 clones, around four fifths of them present only once.

The clonotype originates from a human donor in a cohort sampled during active COVID-19. This chain connects TRBV19 to TRBJ2-7, with TRBD1 matching 10 bases. The sequencing input was peripheral blood. The CDR3 protein is CASSPRQGAVDEQYF. The CDR3 region has the DNA TGTGCCAGTAGTCCCAGACAGGGGGCGGTTGACGAGCAGTACTTC.